This T cell receptor (beta chain) comes out of a study of response to subunit inactivated influenza vaccine. TCRdb re-analysed the RT-PCR reads in MiXCR, keeping a single row per CDR3 protein. The data hold about 650,000 distinct CDR3 sequences, with about a sixth observed a single time. Whole-study results and caveats: Seasonal influenza vaccination, on each occasion, was suggested by the authors to recruit few new T cells.

CDR3 size: 15 residues. V lost 0 bases to trimming and J lost 3 bases, with 12 bases between them. Germline V gene data show CDR1 as DFQATT and CDR2 as SNEGSKA (reference sequence). This clonotype was counted at least ten times. What it binds is unknown. This sequence was found in a middle-aged man who received an inactivated influenza vaccine. V gene TRBV20-1 combines with J gene TRBJ2-1, with D possibly being TRBD2 (6 bases). Here the sequenced sample was PBMCs from blood, taken 11 to 12 days after vaccination. The CDR3 is CSARDLEGRYNEQFF. CDR3 bases: TGCAGTGCTAGAGATTTGGAGGGCCGCTACAATGAGCAGTTCTTC.